This T cell receptor beta chain appears in the sequencing data of a study of T cells after yellow fever vaccination (dated by TCRdb to about 2019). For the study in its entirety: Libraries from fractions with low cell numbers were prepared with the SMART-Seq v4 Ultra Low Input RNA kit. Blood samples were taken at several timepoints before and after primary and secondary immunization, and bulk PBMC replicates and cell subsets were isolated. Two healthy male donors, one aged 18 to 29 and one aged 30 to 40 years, made up the cohort. To follow T-cell clones before and after both primary and booster YFV17D yellow fever vaccination, bulk TCR alpha and beta repertoires underwent longitudinal sequencing. General study outcomes and caveats: The study included only a couple of donors, which limits how far the findings can be generalized. After the booster, most clones that had expanded after primary vaccination were detected again (around 95% of CD4 and 88% of CD8), suggesting broad maintenance of memory. The secondary T-cell response was found to be weaker but faster than the primary response, with a peak reached on day 5 rather than on day 15. A small share of clonotypes was detected in both CD4 and CD8 compartments, with the overlap likely arising from convergent recombination. FACS-sorted repertoires could contain abundant contaminating clonotypes from the bulk population, so computational filtering was required.

Based on the germline V gene, the CDR1 and CDR2 sequences are MGHRA and YSYEKL. Trimming removed 1 base from V and 8 bases from J; the gene matches leave 11 bases unexplained. From its cysteine to its phenylalanine, the CDR3 spans 16 amino acids. Just the 48-base CDR3 DNA is kept, in frame starting at base 1. TCR cDNA was synthesized by 5'RACE template switching, which introduced a universal primer site and unique molecular identifiers. Priming of cDNA synthesis was performed from both the TCR alpha and TCR beta constant segments. Library amplification used two PCR steps, and the second PCR step added sample barcodes and sequencing adapters. Sequencing of libraries was performed on Illumina HiSeq 2500 (2x100 bp) or NovaSeq (2x150 bp). The original methods were these. MIGEC was used to demultiplex reads and collapse the reads into UMI consensus sequences, and MiXCR was used for V(D)J alignment. Clonotypes responding to the vaccine were identified with edgeR on replicate PBMC samples, with the criteria of FDR below 0.01 and a log2 fold change above 5 up to day 15. CD4 or CD8 identity was assigned to each bulk clonotype according to whether the clonotype was present at higher abundance in the sequenced CD4 repertoire or the sequenced CD8 repertoire. In-frame beta chains were kept once TCRdb had trimmed the public reads at Q25 with fastp and called clones with MiXCR. One record per CDR3 amino acid sequence lists the most common genes and DNA. The V and J calls come from TCRdb's annotation, not from the publication. The sample data list 60,000 to 85,000 distinct CDR3 sequences, and roughly 6.9% of these were observed just once. Together, the top ten hold 35% of the sample.

Ten or more counts support this clonotype. Its antigen remains undetermined. No much larger clone is present one base from it, and per-base qualities are unavailable. The meaning of the sample's treatment or condition label: live attenuated yellow fever vaccine strain. A standard Ficoll-Paque protocol was used to isolate PBMCs from peripheral blood. Dynabeads CD4 and CD8 positive selection kits were used to isolate the CD4 and CD8 T-cell fractions. RNA was extracted with TriZol from bulk PBMCs, CD4 and CD8 fractions, and dextramer-positive and dextramer-negative fractions. The TCR sequence derives from a man between 18 and 35 years old who received the YFV17D yellow fever vaccine. This receptor chain uses TRBV4-1 and TRBJ1-2, with TRBD1 matching 9 junction bases. This material consisted of CD8+ T cells sorted from PBMCs, taken about 5 days after the first yellow fever vaccination. The DNA is TGCGCCAGCAGCCAAGTGGGGTACAGGGGGCAGGAAGGCTACACCTTC. It is translated as CASSQVGYRGQEGYTF.